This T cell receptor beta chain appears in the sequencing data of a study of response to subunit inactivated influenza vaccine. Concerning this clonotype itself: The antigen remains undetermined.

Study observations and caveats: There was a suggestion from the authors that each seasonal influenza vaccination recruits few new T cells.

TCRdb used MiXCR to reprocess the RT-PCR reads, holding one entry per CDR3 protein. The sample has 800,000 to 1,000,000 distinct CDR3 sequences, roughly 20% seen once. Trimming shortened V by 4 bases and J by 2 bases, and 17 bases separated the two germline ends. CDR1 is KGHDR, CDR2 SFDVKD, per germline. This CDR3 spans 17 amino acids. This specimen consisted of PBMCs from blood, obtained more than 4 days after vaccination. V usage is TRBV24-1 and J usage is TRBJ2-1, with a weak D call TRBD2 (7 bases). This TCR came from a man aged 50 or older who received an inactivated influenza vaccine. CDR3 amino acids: CATSDQKRGAAYNEQFF. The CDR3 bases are TGTGCCACCAGTGACCAGAAACGGGGGGCCGCCTACAATGAGCAGTTCTTC.